Shown below are 3 T cell receptor beta chains from a single sample sequenced in a study of T-cell memory formation after mild COVID-19 (dated by TCRdb to about 2021). Receptors were amplified or captured by 5' RACE. The sequencer listed for this sample is Illumina NovaSeq 6000. TCRdb trimmed the raw reads at Q25, called clones with MiXCR and kept productive beta chains. Entries that share a CDR3 protein sequence are merged under the most common genes and DNA. Present in this sample are approximately 350,000 distinct CDR3 sequences, approximately 29% of which were seen just once. The ten largest clones add up to roughly 12% of the sample. The source material was PBMCs or a T cell subset sorted from them (not recorded which). Receptors were obtained from an adult woman who had mild COVID-19 (a few samples of this study predate the infection). The sample titles of this study are shuffled in the database, so cell type and time point are left out; the donor was told from shared clones.

This clonotype occurred a few times. The chain employs TRBV4-2 and TRBJ1-2, with a weak D call TRBD1 (5 bases). The germline V gene encodes CDR1 LGHNA and CDR2 YNFKEQ. The CDR3 runs 15 residues. V dropped 0 bases and J dropped 6 bases, with 14 bases sitting between them. The CDR3 reads CASSQDRGGSDGYTF. The CDR3 DNA reads as TGTGCCAGCAGCCAAGATCGCGGGGGAAGCGATGGCTACACCTTC.

The chain uses TRBV7-9 and TRBJ2-1, with unresolved D. Germline V lookup: CDR1 SEHNR, CDR2 FQNEAQ (reference sequence). This CDR3 has 10 amino acids. The ends were cut back, 5 bases at V and 13 bases at J, with 9 bases in the middle. In nucleotides, the CDR3 is TGTGCCAGCAGCACTCCTCCCCAGTTCTTC. This gives the protein CASSTPPQFF.

The chain joins TRBV9 to TRBJ2-2; D gene uncertain. V was trimmed by 1 base and J by 4 bases, leaving 8 bases between them. This CDR3 has 14 amino acids. Germline assignment: CDR1 SGDLS and CDR2 YYNGEE. For the CDR3, the DNA is TGTGCCAGCAGCGTACGGAGTAGCACCGGGGAGCTGTTTTTT. It yields the protein CASSVRSSTGELFF.